The rows below give T cell receptor beta chains drawn from one sample of a study of CXCR3-negative and CXCR3-positive naive CD8 T cells. No DNA is given; TCRdb re-called the 5' RACE reads and lists each CDR3 protein once. Its table lists tens of thousands of distinct CDR3 sequences. Material for sequencing was naive CXCR3- CD8+ T cells from blood. The origin of the receptors is a human donor in good health. Some clones in this sample may be carry-over from other donors' samples. Each CDR3 is given with its conserved first and last residue. Clone sizes are given selectively: once, few, many, or a class where the clone is expanded.

TRBV19	TRBJ2-2	-	CASSITHGMELFF
TRBV5-5	TRBJ2-6	-	CASSFGTGASSGANVLTF
TRBV7-2	TRBJ2-4	-	CASSLSPYPGQNIQYF
TRBV27	TRBJ2-1	-	CASSPTSGGGLEQFF
TRBV2	TRBJ2-5	-	CASRIYWDSEETQYF
TRBV5-1	TRBJ2-3	-	CASSTGDTQYF
TRBV29-1	TRBJ2-2	-	CSVEGLGKRARGELFF
TRBV7-9	TRBJ2-5	-	CASSLELEETQYF
TRBV6-5	TRBJ1-1	medium-sized	CASSYATQGVEAFF
TRBV13	TRBJ2-7	-	CASSWAGEQYF
TRBV20-1	TRBJ2-3	-	CSAGGGRRDTDTQYF
TRBV28	TRBJ2-3	-	CASSLEGSPTDTQYF
TRBV7-6	TRBJ2-2	-	CASSLNLNTGELFF
TRBV20-1	TRBJ2-7	-	CSARDMSGGIYEQYF
TRBV6-6	TRBJ2-3	-	CASSGGDSSTDTQYF
TRBV2	TRBJ2-7	-	CASSVAGGGEQYF
TRBV29-1	TRBJ2-7	-	CSVESDIAYEQYF
TRBV7-2	TRBJ2-7	-	CASSLDQGDYEQYF
TRBV11-2	TRBJ1-2	-	CASSPIVAGGIHGYTF
TRBV28	TRBJ2-3	medium-sized	CASSSSGGATDTQYF
TRBV9	TRBJ2-3	-	CASSVEGQGADTQYF
TRBV7-9	TRBJ1-2	-	CASSLETRPYYGYTF